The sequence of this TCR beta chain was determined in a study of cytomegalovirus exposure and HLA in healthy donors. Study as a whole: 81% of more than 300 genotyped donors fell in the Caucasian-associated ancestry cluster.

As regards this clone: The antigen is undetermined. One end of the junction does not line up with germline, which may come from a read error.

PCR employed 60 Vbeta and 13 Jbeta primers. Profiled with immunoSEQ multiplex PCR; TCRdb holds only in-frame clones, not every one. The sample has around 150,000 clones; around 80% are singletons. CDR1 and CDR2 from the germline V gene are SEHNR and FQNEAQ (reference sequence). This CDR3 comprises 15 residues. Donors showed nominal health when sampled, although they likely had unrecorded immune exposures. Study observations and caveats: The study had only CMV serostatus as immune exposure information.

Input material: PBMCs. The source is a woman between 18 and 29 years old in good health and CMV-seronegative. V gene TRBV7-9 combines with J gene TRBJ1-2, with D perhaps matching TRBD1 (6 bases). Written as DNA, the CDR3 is TGTTCCAGCAACCAAGGGGGATCCCCCCGCTATGGCTACACCTTC. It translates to CSSNQGGSPRYGYTF.